The 9 T cell receptor beta chains below come from one sample, sequenced in a study of siplizumab effects on memory and regulatory T cells. Using immunoSEQ multiplex PCR, the repertoire was profiled, and TCRdb retains in-frame clones only, with some absent. The table shows 90,000 to 130,000 clones, with roughly 92% occurring only once. Sequencing was carried out using CD4+ T cells sorted from blood. These receptors were collected from a human donor in good health.

V is TRBV7-2 and J is TRBJ1-4; D not certain. The CDR3 totals 15 residues. The V and J ends lost 3 bases and 8 bases respectively, with 16 bases between them. In germline, CDR1 is SGHTA, CDR2 FQGNSA. The CDR3 loop reads CASSFRRAQKEKLFF. The CDR3 DNA is TGTGCCAGCAGCTTCCGACGGGCACAGAAAGAAAAACTGTTTTTT.

The rearrangement joins TRBV19 to TRBJ1-2, with no clear D. This CDR3 comprises 14 residues. V lost 7 bases to trimming and J lost 0 bases, with 12 bases between them. The V gene's germline CDR1 is LNHDA and CDR2 SQIVND (reference sequence). The CDR3 region is CASTLAGTNYGYTF. The DNA for the CDR3 is TGTGCCAGTACCCTCGCGGGGACTAACTATGGCTACACCTTC.

The chain employs TRBV4-2 and TRBJ2-3, with 10 bases identical to TRBD2. Germline assignment: CDR1 LGHNA and CDR2 YNFKEQ. The CDR3 extends over 16 amino acids. V shed 1 base, J shed 1 base, and the junction held 2 bases outside the gene matches. The CDR3 spells CASSQALAGGTDTQYF. The DNA for the CDR3 is TGTGCCAGCAGCCAAGCCCTAGCGGGAGGCACAGATACGCAGTATTTT.

V usage is TRBV11-3 and J usage is TRBJ2-1; 8 bases match TRBD1. The CDR3 sequence is 15 residues long. Germline loops: CDR1 SGHNT, CDR2 YENEEA. V was clipped by 0 bases and J by 5 bases; unmatched bases: 3. CDR3 DNA: TGTGCCAGCAGCTTAGAGGACAGGGTCAACAATGAGCAGTTCTTC. Encoded protein: CASSLEDRVNNEQFF.

The J gene is TRBJ2-3, the V gene TRBV14, with 12 bases that match TRBD2. With 9 bases clipped from V and 4 bases from J, the junction kept 8 bases outside the gene matches. Germline V CDR1 and CDR2: SGHDN, FVKESK. This CDR3 region has 15 residues. The CDR3 region has the DNA TGTGCCAGTCAACCCCTAGCGGGAGGGCCAGATACGCAGTATTTT. This sequence encodes CASQPLAGGPDTQYF.

The chain couples TRBV7-9 to TRBJ2-3, with 7 positions matching TRBD2. CDR3 length: 16 amino acids. The germline CDR1 and CDR2 sequences are SEHNR and FQNEAQ (reference sequence). After removal of 1 base from V and 3 bases from J, the junction contained 7 bases not matched to a gene. The CDR3 reads CASSLVSGGGTDTQYF. The CDR3 nucleotides are TGTGCCAGCAGCTTAGTCTCCGGCGGGGGAACAGATACGCAGTATTTT.

This chain uses TRBV6-6 with TRBJ2-6, with TRBD2 identical over 7 bases. This CDR3 is built from 13 residues. Germline lookup yields CDR1 MNHNY and CDR2 SVGAGI (reference sequence). The trim removed 10 bases at V and 7 bases at J, leaving 7 bases unmatched. CDR3 nucleotide sequence: TGTGCCATCTGGGGGAGGGAAGCCAACGTCCTGACTTTC. This sequence encodes CAIWGREANVLTF.

On this clone: The same CDR3 is also encoded by other DNA sequences in this sample. This chain uses TRBV19 with TRBJ1-5; a possible D gene is TRBD1 (6 bases). V lost 1 base and J 3 bases, leaving 7 bases between the germline ends. CDR3 size: 14 residues. Germline V gene sequence: CDR1 LNHDA, CDR2 SQIVND (reference sequence). CDR3: CASSIAGVNQPQHF. As DNA, the CDR3 is TGTGCCAGTAGTATAGCAGGGGTCAATCAGCCCCAGCATTTT.

This chain links TRBV18 with TRBJ2-3; no clear D. V was cut by 4 bases and J by 4 bases, with 15 bases left in between. The CDR3 is made up of 15 amino acids. CDR1 KGHSH and CDR2 LQKENI come from the germline V gene. CDR3 coding DNA: TGTGCCAGCTCACTCAACCAGGAAAATTCAGATACGCAGTATTTT. This codes for CASSLNQENSDTQYF.